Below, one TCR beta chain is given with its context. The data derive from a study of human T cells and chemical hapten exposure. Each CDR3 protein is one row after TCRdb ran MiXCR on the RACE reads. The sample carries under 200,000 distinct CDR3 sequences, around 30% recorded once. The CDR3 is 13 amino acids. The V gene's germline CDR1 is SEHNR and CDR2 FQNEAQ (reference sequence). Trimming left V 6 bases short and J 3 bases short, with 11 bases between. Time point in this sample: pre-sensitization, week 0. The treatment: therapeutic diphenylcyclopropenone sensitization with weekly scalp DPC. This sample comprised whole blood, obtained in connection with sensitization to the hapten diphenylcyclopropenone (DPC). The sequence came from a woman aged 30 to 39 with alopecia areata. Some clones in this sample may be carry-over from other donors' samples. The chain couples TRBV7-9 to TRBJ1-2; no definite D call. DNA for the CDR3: TGTGCCAGCAGTCAAGCACCTTACTATGGCTACACCTTC. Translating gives CASSQAPYYGYTF.